This TCR beta chain was observed in a study of blood T cell repertoires in COVID-19. The assay was immunoSEQ multiplex PCR, and TCRdb's table has in-frame clones only and misses some. The sample holds some 120,000 clones, about 80% seen once. The CDR3 spans 14 residues. Germline CDR1 and CDR2: ENHRY and SYGVKD. Trimming pared 3 bases from V and 5 bases from J, leaving 11 bases between. The sequence was collected from a woman aged 45-59 years with acute or convalescent COVID-19. The chain couples TRBV10-3 to TRBJ1-5, with D uncertain. The sequenced sample was peripheral blood. CDR3 nucleotides: TGTGCCATCAGTGATGCACAGAGCTATCAGCCCCAGCATTTT. Its translation: CAISDAQSYQPQHF.